The rows below give T cell receptor beta chains drawn from one sample of a study of blood T cell repertoires in COVID-19. Clones were sequenced by immunoSEQ multiplex PCR, and TCRdb holds only the in-frame ones, with some missing. The sample has roughly 160,000 clones, about four fifths seen once. Material for sequencing was peripheral blood. These receptors all stem from an elderly woman with acute or convalescent COVID-19. Each CDR3 is given with its conserved first and last residue. The D gene is left open where the match is weak. The listing skips clone size in some rows; elsewhere it reads once, few, many or a size class.

TRBV7-2,TRBJ2-1,TRBD1,-,CASSPGQGVHEQFF,TGTGCCAGCAGCCCCGGACAGGGCGTCCATGAGCAGTTCTTC
TRBV27,TRBJ2-2,-,-,CASSLAGGTGELFF,TGTGCCAGCAGTTTGGCCGGGGGTACCGGGGAGCTGTTTTTT
TRBV11-1,TRBJ2-7,TRBD1,-,CASSEGQASYYEQYF,TGTGCCAGCAGCGAGGGACAGGCAAGCTACTACGAGCAGTACTTC
TRBV7-8,TRBJ2-7,TRBD1,-,CASSLMGTGSYEQYF,TGTGCCAGCAGCTTAATGGGGACAGGGTCCTACGAGCAGTACTTC
TRBV6-1,TRBJ1-4,-,-,CASSDQAGTNEKLFF,TGTGCCAGCAGTGACCAGGCGGGGACTAATGAAAAACTGTTTTTT
TRBV10-3,TRBJ1-1,TRBD1,-,CAISTGQGNTEVFF,TGTGCCATCAGTACGGGACAGGGTAACACTGAAGTTTTCTTT
TRBV6-5,TRBJ1-1,TRBD1,-,CASTRQGSNTEAFF,TGTGCCAGCACCCGACAGGGATCGAACACTGAAGCTTTCTTT
TRBV27,TRBJ1-3,TRBD1,-,CASSLSFLGTATGNTIYF,TGTGCCAGCAGTTTATCGTTCTTAGGGACAGCGACTGGAAACACCATATATTTT
TRBV6-2/TRBV6-3,TRBJ2-1,TRBD2,-,CASSLGLAGASSYNEQFF,TGTGCCAGCAGTTTGGGACTAGCGGGAGCGAGCTCCTACAATGAGCAGTTCTTC
TRBV5-1,TRBJ2-3,-,-,CASSLDRSTDTQYF,TGCGCCAGCAGCTTGGACAGAAGCACAGATACGCAGTATTTT
TRBV7-2,TRBJ2-1,TRBD2,once,CASSPRLAGGREQFF,TGTGCCAGCAGCCCCAGACTAGCGGGGGGCCGCGAGCAGTTCTTC
TRBV27,TRBJ1-6,TRBD1,-,CASSSRTGAQPLHF,TGTGCCAGCAGTTCCCGGACAGGGGCACAACCCCTCCACTTT
TRBV7-2,TRBJ1-4,-,-,CASSPGRYEKLFF,TGTGCCAGCAGCCCCGGGAGGTATGAAAAACTGTTTTTT
TRBV3-1/TRBV3-2,TRBJ1-6,TRBD1,-,CASSAIRDRGWVNSPLHF,TGTGCCAGCAGCGCTATCCGGGACAGGGGCTGGGTGAATTCACCCCTCCACTTT
TRBV10-3,TRBJ2-7,TRBD1,-,CATNRGQADEQYF,TGTGCCACCAACAGGGGGCAGGCGGACGAGCAGTACTTC
TRBV30,TRBJ2-6,TRBD2,-,CAWSRGSGGYYSSGANVLTF,TGTGCCTGGAGTCGGGGTAGCGGGGGGTACTATAGCTCTGGGGCCAACGTCCTGACTTTC
TRBV6-6,TRBJ2-7,TRBD1,-,CAIRRDRGFYEQYF,TGTGCCATCCGGAGGGACAGGGGCTTCTACGAGCAGTACTTC
TRBV2,TRBJ2-3,TRBD1,-,CASASLRQGADTQYF,TGTGCCAGCGCCAGTCTTCGACAGGGCGCAGATACGCAGTATTTT
TRBV6-5,TRBJ2-3,TRBD1,-,CASRPGQGTDTQYF,TGTGCCAGCAGACCCGGACAGGGCACAGATACGCAGTATTTT
TRBV7-2,TRBJ1-5,-,-,CASSLMSPNQPQHF,TGTGCCAGCAGCTTGATGAGCCCCAATCAGCCCCAGCATTTT
TRBV7-2,TRBJ2-7,TRBD1,-,CASSEVRLQGAGEQYF,TGTGCCAGCAGCGAAGTGAGGCTTCAGGGGGCGGGCGAGCAGTACTTC
TRBV30,TRBJ2-2,-,-,CASPSRVGLNTGELFF,TGTGCCTCCCCCTCTAGAGTGGGGCTGAACACCGGGGAGCTGTTTTTT
TRBV18,TRBJ2-6,-,few,CASSPAGRRTGSLAGANVLTF,TGTGCCAGCTCACCAGCGGGACGGAGGACCGGGAGTCTGGCTGGGGCCAACGTCCTGACTTTC
TRBV6-5,TRBJ1-6,-,-,CASRGTGDNSPLHF,TGTGCCAGCAGGGGGACTGGGGATAATTCACCCCTCCACTTT
TRBV18,TRBJ1-5,-,few,CASSPGGPQPQHF,TGTGCCAGCTCACCCGGGGGGCCTCAGCCCCAGCATTTT
TRBV30,TRBJ2-5,-,-,CAWSVPGMKTQYF,TGTGCCTGGAGTGTACCGGGGATGAAGACCCAGTACTTC
TRBV3-1/TRBV3-2,TRBJ2-7,TRBD1,-,CASRPGTAYEQYF,TGTGCCAGCAGGCCCGGGACAGCCTACGAGCAGTACTTC
TRBV11-2,TRBJ1-6,-,many,CASSYGQNNSPLHF,TGTGCCAGCAGCTATGGACAGAATAATTCACCCCTCCACTTT
TRBV4-2,TRBJ2-2,TRBD2,-,CASSQRSGGTGELFF,TGTGCCAGCAGCCAGAGGAGCGGGGGAACCGGGGAGCTGTTTTTT
TRBV7-2,TRBJ2-1,-,-,CASSFPSTGLPNEQFF,TGTGCCAGCAGCTTCCCGTCCACAGGTCTGCCCAATGAGCAGTTCTTC
TRBV9,TRBJ2-7,TRBD2,-,CASSAIRLAGGSSYEQYF,TGTGCCAGCAGCGCCATTCGCCTGGCGGGGGGATCCTCCTACGAGCAGTACTTC
TRBV2,TRBJ1-5,TRBD1,-,CASRVGGQPNQPQHF,TGTGCCAGCAGAGTAGGGGGACAGCCTAATCAGCCCCAGCATTTT
TRBV12-3/TRBV12-4,TRBJ1-1,-,-,CASSLGQRAFF,TGTGCCAGCAGTTTAGGGCAGCGAGCTTTCTTT
TRBV5-1,TRBJ1-1,-,-,CASSPDTGYTEAFF,TGCGCCAGCAGCCCCGATACAGGATACACTGAAGCTTTCTTT
TRBV3-1/TRBV3-2,TRBJ2-1,TRBD2,-,CASSQALAGVEQFF,TGTGCCAGCAGCCAAGCCCTAGCGGGAGTTGAGCAGTTCTTC
TRBV10-3,TRBJ1-5,TRBD1,-,CAISAGGSSNQPQHF,TGTGCCATCAGCGCAGGGGGAAGTAGCAATCAGCCCCAGCATTTT
TRBV21-1,TRBJ2-1,-,-,CASSSKREMREQFF,TGTGCCAGCAGCAGCAAGCGGGAAATGCGTGAGCAGTTCTTC
TRBV7-2,TRBJ2-5,-,-,CASSLAGGTQETQYF,TGTGCCAGCAGCTTAGCGGGGGGAACACAAGAGACCCAGTACTTC
TRBV19,TRBJ1-1,-,-,CASSVPWGNTEAFF,TGTGCCAGTAGTGTCCCATGGGGCAACACTGAAGCTTTCTTT
TRBV7-2,TRBJ1-2,-,-,CASSPQGSTNYGYTF,TGTGCCAGCAGCCCTCAGGGTTCTACGAACTATGGCTACACCTTC
TRBV15,TRBJ1-4,-,-,CATSRDLRRREVNEKLFF,TGTGCCACCAGCAGAGATCTTAGGCGCAGGGAAGTTAATGAAAAACTGTTTTTT
TRBV5-8,TRBJ2-7,-,-,CASSREGGPYEQYF,TGTGCCAGCAGCAGGGAGGGGGGTCCCTACGAGCAGTACTTC
TRBV7-2,TRBJ1-2,TRBD1,-,CASSFDRGDYGYTF,TGTGCCAGCAGCTTCGACAGGGGGGACTATGGCTACACCTTC
TRBV11-2,TRBJ2-1,TRBD2,-,CASSPYRIAGGPYNEQFF,TGTGCCAGCAGCCCCTATAGAATTGCGGGGGGGCCGTACAATGAGCAGTTCTTC